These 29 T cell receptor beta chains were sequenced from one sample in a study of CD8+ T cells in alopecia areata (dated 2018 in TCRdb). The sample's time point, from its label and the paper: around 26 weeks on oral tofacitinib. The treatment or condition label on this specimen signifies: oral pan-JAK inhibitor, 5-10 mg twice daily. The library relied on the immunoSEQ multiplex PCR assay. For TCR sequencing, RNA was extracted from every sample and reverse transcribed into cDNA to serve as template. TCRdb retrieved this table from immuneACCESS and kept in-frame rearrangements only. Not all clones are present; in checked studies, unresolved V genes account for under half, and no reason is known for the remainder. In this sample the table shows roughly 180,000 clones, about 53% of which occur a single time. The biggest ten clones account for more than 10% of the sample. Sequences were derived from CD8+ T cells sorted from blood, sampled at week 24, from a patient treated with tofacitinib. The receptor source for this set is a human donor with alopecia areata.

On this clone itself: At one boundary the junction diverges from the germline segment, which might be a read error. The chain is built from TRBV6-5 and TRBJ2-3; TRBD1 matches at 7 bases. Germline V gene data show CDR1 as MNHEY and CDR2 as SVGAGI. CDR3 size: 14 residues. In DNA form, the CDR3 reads TGTGCCAGCAGTGACTCCCAGGGGGCAGATACGCAGTATTTT. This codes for CASSDSQGADTQYF.

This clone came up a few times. This chain's CDR3 is CAISDPGQGLIGDTQYF. Here the CDR3 DNA reads TGTGCCATCAGTGACCCCGGACAGGGCCTAATTGGAGATACGCAGTATTTT. The rearrangement uses TRBV10-3 and TRBJ2-3, with TRBD1 identical over 8 bases. The CDR3 loop spans 17 amino acids. Unmatched junction bases numbered 13, after V lost 3 bases and J lost 5 bases. Germline CDR1 and CDR2: ENHRY and SYGVKD.

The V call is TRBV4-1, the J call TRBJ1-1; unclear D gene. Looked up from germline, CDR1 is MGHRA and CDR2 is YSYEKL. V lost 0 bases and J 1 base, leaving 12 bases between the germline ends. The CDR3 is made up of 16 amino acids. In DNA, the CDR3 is TGCGCCAGCAGCCAAGATCAAGGGAGAACGAACACTGAAGCTTTCTTT. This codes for CASSQDQGRTNTEAFF.

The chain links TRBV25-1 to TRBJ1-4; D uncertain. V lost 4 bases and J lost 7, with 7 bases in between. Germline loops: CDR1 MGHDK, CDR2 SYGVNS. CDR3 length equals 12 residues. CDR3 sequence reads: CASSVLPEKLFF. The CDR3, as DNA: TGTGCCAGCAGTGTCCTACCTGAAAAACTGTTTTTT.

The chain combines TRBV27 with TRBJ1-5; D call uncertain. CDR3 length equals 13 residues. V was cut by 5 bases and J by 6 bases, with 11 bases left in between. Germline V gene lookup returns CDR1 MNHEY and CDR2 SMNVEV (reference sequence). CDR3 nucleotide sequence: TGTGCCAGCAGTCGGGCAGTAGGTCAGCCCCAGCATTTT. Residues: CASSRAVGQPQHF.

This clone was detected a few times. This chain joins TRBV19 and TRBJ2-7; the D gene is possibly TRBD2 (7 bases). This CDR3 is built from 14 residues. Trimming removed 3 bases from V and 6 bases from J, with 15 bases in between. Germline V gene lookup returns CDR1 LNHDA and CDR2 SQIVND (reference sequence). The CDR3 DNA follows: TGTGCCAGTAGTATGGTACAGGGAGGGACCGAGCAGTACTTC. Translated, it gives CASSMVQGGTEQYF.

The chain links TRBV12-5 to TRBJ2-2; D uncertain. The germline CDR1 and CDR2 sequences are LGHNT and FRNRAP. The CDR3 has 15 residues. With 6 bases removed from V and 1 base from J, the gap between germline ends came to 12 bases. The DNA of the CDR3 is TGTGCTAGTGGATTTGACGGTGTGAACACCGGGGAGCTGTTTTTT. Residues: CASGFDGVNTGELFF.

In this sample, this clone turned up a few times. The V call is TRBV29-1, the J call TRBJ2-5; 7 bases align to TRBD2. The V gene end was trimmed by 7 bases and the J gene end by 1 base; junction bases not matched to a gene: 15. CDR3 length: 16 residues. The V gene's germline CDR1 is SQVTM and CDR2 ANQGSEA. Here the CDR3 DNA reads TGCAGCGCCCCCTTTGTATTATCGGGGGGCCAAGAGACCCAGTACTTC. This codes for CSAPFVLSGGQETQYF. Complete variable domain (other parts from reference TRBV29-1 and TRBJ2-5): SAVISQKPSRDICQRGTSLTIQCQVDSQVTMMFWYRQQPGQSLTLIATANQGSEATYESGFVIDKFPISRPNLTFSTLTVSNMSPEDSSIYLCSAPFVLSGGQETQYFGPGTRLLVL.

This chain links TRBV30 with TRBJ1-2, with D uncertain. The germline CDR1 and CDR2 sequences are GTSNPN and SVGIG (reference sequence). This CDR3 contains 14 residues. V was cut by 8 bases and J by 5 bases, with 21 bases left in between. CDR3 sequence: CATPAGELDYGYTF. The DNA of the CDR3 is TGTGCCACCCCCGCTGGAGAGCTGGATTATGGCTACACCTTC.

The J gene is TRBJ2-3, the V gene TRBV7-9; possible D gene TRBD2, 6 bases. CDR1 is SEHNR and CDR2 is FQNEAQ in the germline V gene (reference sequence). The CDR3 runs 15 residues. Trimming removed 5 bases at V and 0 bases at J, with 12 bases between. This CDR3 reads CASSPAEGSTDTQYF. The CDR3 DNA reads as TGTGCCAGCAGCCCCGCGGAGGGGAGCACAGATACGCAGTATTTT. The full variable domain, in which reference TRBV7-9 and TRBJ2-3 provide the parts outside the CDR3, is DTGVSQNPRHKITKRGQNVTFRCDPISEHNRLYWYRQTLGQGPEFLTYFQNEAQLEKSRLLSDRFSAERPKGSFSTLEIQRTEQGDSAMYLCASSPAEGSTDTQYFGPGTRLTVL.

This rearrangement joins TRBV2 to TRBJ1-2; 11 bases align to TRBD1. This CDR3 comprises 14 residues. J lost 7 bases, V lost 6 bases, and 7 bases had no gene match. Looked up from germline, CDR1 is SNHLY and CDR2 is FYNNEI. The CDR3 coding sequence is TGTGCCAGCAGGTTTGGGACAGGGGGTTTTGGCTACACCTTC. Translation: CASRFGTGGFGYTF.

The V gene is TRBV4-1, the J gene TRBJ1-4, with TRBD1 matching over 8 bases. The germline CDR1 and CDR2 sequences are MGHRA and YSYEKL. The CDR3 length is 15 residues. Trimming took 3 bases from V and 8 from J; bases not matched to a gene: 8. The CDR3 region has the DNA TGCGCCAGCAGCCAGGGAGGACAGGGAGCCGAAAAACTGTTTTTT. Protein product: CASSQGGQGAEKLFF.

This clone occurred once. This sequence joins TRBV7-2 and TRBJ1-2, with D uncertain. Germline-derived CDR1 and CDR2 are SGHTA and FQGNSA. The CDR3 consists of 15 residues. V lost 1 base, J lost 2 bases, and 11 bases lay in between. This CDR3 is CASSLGKTSNYGYTF. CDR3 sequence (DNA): TGTGCCAGCAGCTTAGGGAAGACTTCGAACTATGGCTACACCTTC.

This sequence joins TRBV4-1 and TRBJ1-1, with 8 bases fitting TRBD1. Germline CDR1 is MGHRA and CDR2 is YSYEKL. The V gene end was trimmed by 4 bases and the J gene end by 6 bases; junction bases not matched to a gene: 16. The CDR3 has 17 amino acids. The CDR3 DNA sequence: TGCGCCAGCAGCCGTGAAGGTACGACAGGGGATGCGGCTGAAGCTTTCTTT. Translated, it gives CASSREGTTGDAAEAFF.

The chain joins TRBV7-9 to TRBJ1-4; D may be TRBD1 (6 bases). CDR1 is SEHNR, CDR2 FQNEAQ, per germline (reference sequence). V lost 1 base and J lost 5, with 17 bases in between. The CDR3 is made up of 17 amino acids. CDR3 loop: CASSLGLRQGQNEKLFF. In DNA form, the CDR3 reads TGTGCCAGCAGCTTAGGTCTCCGGCAGGGGCAGAATGAAAAACTGTTTTTT.

Written as DNA, the CDR3 is TGCAGCGTTATAGCGGGGGCCACAGATACGCAGTATTTT. It translates to CSVIAGATDTQYF. The rearrangement joins TRBV29-1 to TRBJ2-3, with TRBD2 matching over 9 bases. This CDR3 is built from 13 residues. Looked up from germline, CDR1 is SQVTM and CDR2 is ANQGSEA. J lost 2 bases, V lost 5 bases, and 2 bases had no gene match.

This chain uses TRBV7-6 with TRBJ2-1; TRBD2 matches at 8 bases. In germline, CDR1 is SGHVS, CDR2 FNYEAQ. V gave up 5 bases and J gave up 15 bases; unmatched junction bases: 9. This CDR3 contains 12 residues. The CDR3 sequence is CASSPDGTSRFF. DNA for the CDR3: TGTGCCAGCAGCCCCGACGGGACTAGTCGGTTCTTC.

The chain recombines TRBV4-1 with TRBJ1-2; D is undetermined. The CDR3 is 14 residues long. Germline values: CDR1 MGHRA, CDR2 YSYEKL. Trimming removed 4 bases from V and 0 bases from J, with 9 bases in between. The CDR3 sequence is CASSLDMANYGYTF. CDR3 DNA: TGCGCCAGCAGCCTAGACATGGCTAACTATGGCTACACCTTC.

The CDR3 spells CSAQASNTEAFF. The CDR3 DNA reads TGCAGCGCACAAGCCAGCAACACTGAAGCTTTCTTT. This chain links TRBV29-1 with TRBJ1-1; D remains unclear. The ends were cut back, 7 bases at V and 2 bases at J, with 11 bases in the middle. The CDR3 length is 12 residues. Germline V gene lookup returns CDR1 SQVTM and CDR2 ANQGSEA.

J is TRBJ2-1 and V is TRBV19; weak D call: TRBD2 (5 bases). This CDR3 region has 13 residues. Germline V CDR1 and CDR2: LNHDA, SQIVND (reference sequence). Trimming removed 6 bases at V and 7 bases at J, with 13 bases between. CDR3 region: CASSLTSWNEQFF. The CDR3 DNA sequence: TGTGCCAGTAGCCTAACTAGTTGGAATGAGCAGTTCTTC.

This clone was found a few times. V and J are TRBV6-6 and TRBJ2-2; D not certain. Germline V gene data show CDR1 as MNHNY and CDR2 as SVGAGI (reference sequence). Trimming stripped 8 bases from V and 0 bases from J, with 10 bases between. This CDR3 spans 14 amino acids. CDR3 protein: CASDLNANTGELFF. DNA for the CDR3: TGTGCCAGCGACCTAAACGCGAACACCGGGGAGCTGTTTTTT.

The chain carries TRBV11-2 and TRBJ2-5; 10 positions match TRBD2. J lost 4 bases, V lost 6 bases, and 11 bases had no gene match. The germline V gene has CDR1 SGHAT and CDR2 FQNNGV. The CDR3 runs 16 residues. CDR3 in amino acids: CASRNTAGGRAETQYF. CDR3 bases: TGTGCCAGCAGAAACACAGCGGGGGGGCGGGCAGAGACCCAGTACTTC.

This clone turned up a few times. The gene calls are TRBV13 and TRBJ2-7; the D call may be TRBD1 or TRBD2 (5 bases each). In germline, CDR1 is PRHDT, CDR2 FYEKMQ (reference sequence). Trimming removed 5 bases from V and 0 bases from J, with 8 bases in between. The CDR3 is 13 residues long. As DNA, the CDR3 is TGTGCCAGCAGCCGAGGGGCCTCCTACGAGCAGTACTTC. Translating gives CASSRGASYEQYF.

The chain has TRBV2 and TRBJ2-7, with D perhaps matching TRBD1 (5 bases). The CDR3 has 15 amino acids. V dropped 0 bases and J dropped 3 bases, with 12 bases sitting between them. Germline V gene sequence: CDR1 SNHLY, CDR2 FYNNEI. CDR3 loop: CASSEAQGTHYEQYF. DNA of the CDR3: TGTGCCAGCAGTGAAGCGCAGGGCACTCACTACGAGCAGTACTTC. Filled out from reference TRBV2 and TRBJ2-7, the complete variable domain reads EPEVTQTPSHQVTQMGQEVILRCVPISNHLYFYWYRQILGQKVEFLVSFYNNEISEKSEIFDDQFSVERPDGSNFTLKIRSTKLEDSAMYFCASSEAQGTHYEQYFGPGTRLTVT.

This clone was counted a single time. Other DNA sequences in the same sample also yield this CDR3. The CDR3 bases are TGTGCCAGCAGCTCGAGCTACGAGCAGTACTTC. Translating it yields CASSSSYEQYF. The rearrangement uses TRBV5-6 and TRBJ2-7, with D uncertain. This CDR3 comprises 11 residues. The germline V and J ends were trimmed by 3 bases and 3 bases, with 4 bases remaining between them. The germline CDR1 and CDR2 sequences are SGHDT and YYEEEE. Based on the CDR3 plus reference TRBV5-6 and TRBJ2-7, the full variable domain is DAGVTQSPTHLIKTRGQQVTLRCSPKSGHDTVSWYQQALGQGPQFIFQYYEEEERQRGNFPDRFSGHQFPNYSSELNVNALLLGDSALYLCASSSSYEQYFGPGTRLTVT.

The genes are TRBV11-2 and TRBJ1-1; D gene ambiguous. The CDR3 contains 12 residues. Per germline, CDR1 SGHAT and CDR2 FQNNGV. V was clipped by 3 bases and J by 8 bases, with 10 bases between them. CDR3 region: CASSFNPREAFF. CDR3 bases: TGTGCCAGCAGCTTTAATCCGCGCGAAGCTTTCTTT.

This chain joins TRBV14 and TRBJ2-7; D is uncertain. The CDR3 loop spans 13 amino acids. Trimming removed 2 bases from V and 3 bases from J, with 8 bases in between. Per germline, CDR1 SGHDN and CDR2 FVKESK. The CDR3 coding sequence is TGTGCCAGCAGCCAACACCAGAACTACGAGCAGTACTTC. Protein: CASSQHQNYEQYF.

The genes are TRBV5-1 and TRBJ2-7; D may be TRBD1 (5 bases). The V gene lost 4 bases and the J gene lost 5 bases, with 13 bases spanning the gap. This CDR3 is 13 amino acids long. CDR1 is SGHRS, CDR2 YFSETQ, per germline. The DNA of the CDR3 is TGCGCCAGCAGCCAGGGCGGACGAAACGAGCAGTACTTC. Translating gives CASSQGGRNEQYF.

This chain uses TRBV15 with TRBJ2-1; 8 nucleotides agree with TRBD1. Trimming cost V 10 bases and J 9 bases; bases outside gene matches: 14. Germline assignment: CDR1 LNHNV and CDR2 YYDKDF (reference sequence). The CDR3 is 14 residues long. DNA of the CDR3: TGTGCCATCGCTCCGGGACAGGCCGTTCGTGAGCAGTTCTTC. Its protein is CAIAPGQAVREQFF. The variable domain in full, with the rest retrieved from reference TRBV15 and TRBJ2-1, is DAMVIQNPRYQVTQFGKPVTLSCSQTLNHNVMYWYQQKSSQAPKLLFHYYDKDFNNEADTPDNFQSRRPNTSFCFLDIRSPGLGDTAMYLCAIAPGQAVREQFFGPGTRLTVL.